This T cell receptor (beta chain) was sequenced for a study of shared clonotypes between healthy human individuals. Details on this clone: Its antigen is undetermined.

Study outcomes and limitations: Clonotype sharing among donors, it was expected, would be affected by sequencing depth.

CDR1 and CDR2 (germline): KGHSH, LQKENI. The germline V and J ends were trimmed by 0 bases and 4 bases, with 12 bases remaining between them. The CDR3 totals 15 residues. CD4+ cells underwent separation, giving CD45RA+ naive and CD45RA-negative memory subsets. Sequenced by immunoSEQ multiplex PCR; TCRdb stores in-frame clones only, minus some. The sample consists of approximately 2,300,000 clones, 80% to 95% of them appearing once. The chain uses TRBV18 and TRBJ1-1; D might be TRBD1 (6 bases). Sequencing was performed on naive CD4+ T cells from PBMCs. Subset denoted: CD45RA+ positively selected. This TCR was recovered from a man between 18 and 35 years old in good health. Some clones in this sample may be carry-over from other donors' samples. The CDR3 DNA reads TGTGCCAGCTCACCACCAGACAGGCGCTCCACTGAAGCTTTCTTT. This gives the protein CASSPPDRRSTEAFF. Full variable domain (missing parts from reference TRBV18 and TRBJ1-1): NAGVMQNPRHLVRRRGQEARLRCSPMKGHSHVYWYRQLPEEGLKFMVYLQKENIIDESGMPKERFSAEFPKEGPSILRIQQVVRGDSAAYFCASSPPDRRSTEAFFGQGTRLTVV.